The next 7 T cell receptor beta chains were all read from a single sample in a study of beta chain features in type 1 diabetes. The entirety of the isolated RNA underwent reverse transcription, so expressed TCRB transcripts were sequenced. TCRdb's copy holds only in-frame clones and misses some; the assay was immunoSEQ multiplex PCR. The sample lists roughly 130,000 clones, about a tenth occurring once. Sequencing was carried out using central memory CD4+ T cells from blood. The receptor source for this set is a young man in good health.

The table lists this clone with a few counts. Other nucleotide sequences in the sample specify the same CDR3. This chain uses TRBV5-1 with TRBJ2-2; 9 bases match TRBD1. Germline CDR1 is SGHRS and CDR2 is YFSETQ. The J segment lost 6 bases and the V segment lost 8 bases, leaving 5 bases of the junction unmatched. CDR3 length: 13 residues. The DNA for the CDR3 is TGCGCCAGTAACGACAGGGGGTCCGGGGAGCTGTTTTTT. Translating it yields CASNDRGSGELFF.

This rearrangement joins TRBV7-2 to TRBJ2-1, with 11 bases fitting TRBD2. Germline loops: CDR1 SGHTA, CDR2 FQGNSA. The CDR3 consists of 16 residues. The J segment lost 10 bases and the V segment lost 5 bases, leaving 13 bases of the junction unmatched. This CDR3 reads CASSPRRLAGYEEQFF. The CDR3, as DNA: TGTGCCAGCAGCCCGAGAAGACTAGCGGGGTATGAGGAGCAGTTCTTC.

The chain recombines TRBV7-2 with TRBJ2-2, with D unclear. This CDR3 is 13 amino acids long. Trimming left V 5 bases short and J 5 bases short, with 9 bases between. Germline V gene data show CDR1 as SGHTA and CDR2 as FQGNSA. The CDR3 sequence is CASSRVVTGELFF. The CDR3 DNA is TGTGCCAGCAGCCGGGTGGTAACCGGGGAGCTGTTTTTT.

Points on this clone: This sample includes further DNA sequences coding for the same CDR3. This chain uses TRBV4-2 with TRBJ1-5; D uncertain. V was shortened by 0 bases and J by 7 bases, with 7 bases between the two germline ends. This CDR3 contains 13 residues. Germline V gives CDR1 LGHNA, CDR2 YNFKEQ. CDR3 sequence reads: CASSQDSGQPQHF. CDR3 coding DNA: TGTGCCAGCAGCCAAGATTCGGGGCAGCCCCAGCATTTT.

This clone showed up many times. The rearrangement links TRBV2 to TRBJ2-6; D not certain. Per germline, CDR1 SNHLY and CDR2 FYNNEI. The CDR3 spans 13 residues. V was trimmed by 7 bases and J by 0 bases, leaving 4 bases between them. The CDR3 is CASTLSGANVLTF. As DNA, the CDR3 is TGTGCCAGCACTCTCTCTGGGGCCAACGTCCTGACTTTC. Filled out from reference TRBV2 and TRBJ2-6, the complete variable domain reads EPEVTQTPSHQVTQMGQEVILRCVPISNHLYFYWYRQILGQKVEFLVSFYNNEISEKSEIFDDQFSVERPDGSNFTLKIRSTKLEDSAMYFCASTLSGANVLTFGAGSRLTVL.

This rearrangement joins TRBV30 to TRBJ2-2; tentative D call: TRBD2 (5 bases). Trimming stripped 2 bases from V and 3 bases from J, with 13 bases between. There are 15 residues in the CDR3. Germline V lookup: CDR1 GTSNPN, CDR2 SVGIG (reference sequence). The CDR3 DNA sequence: TGTGCCTGGAGTCGGGGTCTATCCTACACCGGGGAGCTGTTTTTT. This encodes CAWSRGLSYTGELFF.

This sequence joins TRBV14 and TRBJ2-5; 8 nucleotides align to TRBD1. The J call may be faulty, since TRBJ2-7 better matches the DNA end. The CDR3 consists of 14 residues. Per germline, CDR1 SGHDN and CDR2 FVKESK. This CDR3 reads CASSLQRQGSEQYF. CDR3 in DNA: TGTGCCAGCAGCCTCCAAAGACAGGGGAGCGAGCAGTACTTC.